The rows below give T cell receptor beta chains drawn from one sample of a study of cytomegalovirus exposure and HLA in healthy donors. Libraries were prepared by immunoSEQ multiplex PCR; TCRdb keeps only in-frame clonotypes and omits some of them. The profile shows about 19,000 clones, more than 80% of them singletons. Sequenced material: PBMCs. Source of these receptors: a human donor in good health. The conserved cysteine and the conserved F or W are not part of the CDR3 here.

V gene: TRBV30; CDR3 protein: AWSVGARSPLH
V gene: TRBV10-1; CDR3 protein: ASSEQGAGLYEQY
V gene: TRBV6-5; CDR3 protein: ASSYSESGNIQY
V gene: TRBV7-9; CDR3 protein: ASNLGEELNTGELF
V gene: TRBV6-5; CDR3 protein: ASNPFGRVLTEAF
V gene: TRBV4-1; CDR3 protein: ASSQGTGPRT
V gene: TRBV20-1; CDR3 protein: NTTGPRAQH
V gene: TRBV6-6; CDR3 protein: ASSVTRRGEQY
V gene: TRBV29-1; CDR3 protein: SVEGGHRTGELF
V gene: TRBV4-3; CDR3 protein: ASSQTHGGIGEQY
V gene: TRBV6-5; CDR3 protein: ASRPDSGSYGYT
V gene: TRBV2; CDR3 protein: ASRLGTESYEQY
V gene: TRBV5-4; CDR3 protein: ASSRRKAGVNTDTQY
V gene: TRBV19; CDR3 protein: ASSIDSFLRSNQPQH
V gene: TRBV7-6; CDR3 protein: ASSPGGSGDEQY
V gene: TRBV7-9; CDR3 protein: ASSLSGYEQY
V gene: TRBV14; CDR3 protein: ASSQAGWRAGVQYEQY
V gene: TRBV11-2; CDR3 protein: ASSNPGSKGEQY
V gene: TRBV6-5; CDR3 protein: ASSYSTVNTEAF
V gene: TRBV14; CDR3 protein: ASSQRLAGAYEQY
V gene: TRBV5-4; CDR3 protein: ASSTAQGLDTQY
V gene: TRBV7-2; CDR3 protein: ASSLVDRGLGYT
V gene: TRBV6-6; CDR3 protein: ASSELTLTGDEQF
V gene: TRBV27; CDR3 protein: ASSFRTGWNYGYT
V gene: TRBV6-5; CDR3 protein: ASSYSGGPYEQY
V gene: TRBV6-1; CDR3 protein: ASKAPGGQETQY
V gene: TRBV5-4; CDR3 protein: ASSLNTLGGGRSLEQF
V gene: TRBV5-8; CDR3 protein: ASSMLYGYT
V gene: TRBV28; CDR3 protein: ASSLRQMNTEAF
V gene: TRBV7-9; CDR3 protein: ASRLGGGHTEAF
V gene: TRBV2; CDR3 protein: ASSSSYGNQPQH
V gene: TRBV29-1; CDR3 protein: SVHDRGKNYGYT
V gene: TRBV10-3; CDR3 protein: AISEPSGSSYEQY
V gene: TRBV6-1; CDR3 protein: ASRLAGPNNEQF
V gene: TRBV15; CDR3 protein: ATRQRGYNSPLH
V gene: TRBV5-5; CDR3 protein: ASSLGQGMSNQPQH
V gene: TRBV18; CDR3 protein: ASSTPEQSYEQY
V gene: TRBV11-2; CDR3 protein: ASSNSGTSGSNEQF
V gene: TRBV4-1; CDR3 protein: ASSQDGGTGFDNEQF
V gene: TRBV4-1; CDR3 protein: ASSQVPGLAGASTDTQY
V gene: TRBV14; CDR3 protein: ASSQDEEGAHYGYT
V gene: TRBV4-1; CDR3 protein: ASSQGRGSSYEQY
V gene: TRBV10-2; CDR3 protein: ASSNFGQGAHSPLH
V gene: TRBV11-2; CDR3 protein: ASSTDRGLVDTQY
V gene: TRBV29-1; CDR3 protein: SVEEGGQGGSYEQY
V gene: TRBV5-1; CDR3 protein: ASSYRGLEQY